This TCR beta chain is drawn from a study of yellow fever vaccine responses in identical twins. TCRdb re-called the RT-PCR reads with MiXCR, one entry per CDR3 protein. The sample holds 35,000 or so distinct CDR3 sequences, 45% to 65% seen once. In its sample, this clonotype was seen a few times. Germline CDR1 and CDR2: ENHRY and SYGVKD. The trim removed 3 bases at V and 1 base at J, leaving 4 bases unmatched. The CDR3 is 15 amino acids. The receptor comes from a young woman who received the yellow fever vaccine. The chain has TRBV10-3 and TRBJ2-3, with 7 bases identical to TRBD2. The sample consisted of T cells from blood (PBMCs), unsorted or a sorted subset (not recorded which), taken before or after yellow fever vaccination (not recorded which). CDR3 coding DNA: TGTGCCATCAGTGACTTAGCGGGTGGCACAGATACGCAGTATTTT. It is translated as CAISDLAGGTDTQYF.